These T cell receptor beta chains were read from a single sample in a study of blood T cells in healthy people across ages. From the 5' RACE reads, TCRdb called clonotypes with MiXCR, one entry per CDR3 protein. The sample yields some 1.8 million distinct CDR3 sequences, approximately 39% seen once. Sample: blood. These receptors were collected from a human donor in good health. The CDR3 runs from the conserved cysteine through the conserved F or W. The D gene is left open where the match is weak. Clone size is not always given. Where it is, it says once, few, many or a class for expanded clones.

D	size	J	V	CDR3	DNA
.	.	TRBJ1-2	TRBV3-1	CASSQGGREINYGYTF	TGTGCCAGCAGCCAAGGTGGCAGAGAGATTAACTATGGCTACACCTTC
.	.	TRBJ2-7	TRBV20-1	CSAHRQARPYEQYF	TGCAGTGCACACAGACAGGCTCGACCCTACGAGCAGTACTTC
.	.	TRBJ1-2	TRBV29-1	CSVRTANGYTF	TGCAGCGTTCGGACGGCGAATGGCTACACCTTC
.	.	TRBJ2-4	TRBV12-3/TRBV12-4	CASSPAGYMNIQYF	TGTGCCAGCAGCCCGGCCGGCTACATGAACATTCAGTACTTC
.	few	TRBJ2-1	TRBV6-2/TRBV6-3	CASSFGTSDYNEQFF	TGTGCCAGCAGTTTTGGTACCTCAGATTACAATGAGCAGTTCTTC
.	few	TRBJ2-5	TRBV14	CASSQGDSTQETQYF	TGTGCCAGCAGCCAGGGTGACAGTACGCAAGAGACCCAGTACTTC
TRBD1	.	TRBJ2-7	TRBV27	CVSSAQGLEQYF	TGTGTCAGCAGTGCACAGGGGCTTGAGCAGTACTTC
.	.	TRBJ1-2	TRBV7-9	CASSPQRITNYGYTF	TGTGCCAGCAGCCCCCAGCGAATTACTAACTATGGCTACACCTTC
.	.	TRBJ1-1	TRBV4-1	CASSQEFVHEAFF	TGCGCCAGCAGCCAAGAGTTTGTACATGAAGCTTTCTTT
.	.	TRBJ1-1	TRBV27	CASSYIAGRNTYSEAFF	TGTGCCAGCAGTTATATTGCAGGGCGCAATACCTACAGTGAAGCTTTCTTT
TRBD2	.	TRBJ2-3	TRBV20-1	CSASGLAGADTQYF	TGCAGTGCTAGTGGGCTAGCGGGCGCAGATACGCAGTATTTT
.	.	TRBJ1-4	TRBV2	CASRVQDANEKLFF	TGTGCCAGCAGGGTACAGGACGCCAATGAAAAACTGTTTTTT
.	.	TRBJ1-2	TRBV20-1	CSALGAHGYTF	TGCAGTGCCCTAGGGGCACATGGCTACACCTTC
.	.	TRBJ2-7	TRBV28	CASSPLPDHEQYF	TGTGCCAGCAGTCCCCTCCCCGATCACGAGCAGTACTTC
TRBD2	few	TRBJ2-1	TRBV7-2	CASSLQAGGPSEQFF	TGTGCCAGCAGCTTACAAGCGGGGGGGCCCAGTGAGCAGTTCTTC
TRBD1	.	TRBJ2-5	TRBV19	CARSKTGDLETQYF	TGTGCCAGAAGTAAGACAGGGGATCTGGAGACCCAGTACTTC
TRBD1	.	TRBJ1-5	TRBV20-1	CSAVDRGLSAQHF	TGCAGTGCTGTGGACAGGGGGTTGTCAGCCCAGCATTTT
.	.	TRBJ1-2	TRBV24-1	CATSDPGTEANYGYTF	TGTGCCACCAGTGACCCGGGGACGGAAGCTAACTATGGCTACACCTTC
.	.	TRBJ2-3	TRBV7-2	CASRRPWDTQYF	TGTGCCAGCAGGAGGCCCTGGGATACGCAGTATTTT
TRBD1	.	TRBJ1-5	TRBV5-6	CASSLGQGMLQPQHF	TGTGCCAGCAGTTTGGGACAGGGGATGTTGCAGCCCCAGCATTTT
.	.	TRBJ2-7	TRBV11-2	CASSPSWQGKQYF	TGTGCCAGCAGCCCCTCTTGGCAGGGCAAGCAGTACTTC
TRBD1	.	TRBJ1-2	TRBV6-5	CASSPGTVRGYTF	TGTGCCAGCAGCCCCGGGACAGTCCGTGGCTACACCTTC
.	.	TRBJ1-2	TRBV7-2	CASSLFSEPLTERYGYTF	TGTGCCAGCAGCTTATTCTCTGAACCACTGACAGAACGCTATGGCTACACCTTC
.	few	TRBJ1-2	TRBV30	CAWSVPWLGYGYTF	TGTGCCTGGAGTGTTCCCTGGTTAGGCTATGGCTACACCTTC
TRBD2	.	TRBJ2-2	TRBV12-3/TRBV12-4	CASSLSLAGGNTGELFF	TGTGCCAGCAGTTTATCCCTAGCGGGGGGCAATACCGGGGAGCTGTTTTTT
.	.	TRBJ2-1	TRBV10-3	CAISPLKVDGLGEQFF	TGTGCCATCAGCCCCCTGAAGGTGGACGGTCTGGGGGAGCAGTTCTTC
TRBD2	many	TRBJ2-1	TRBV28	CATGGWNEQFF	TGTGCCACGGGGGGTTGGAATGAGCAGTTCTTC
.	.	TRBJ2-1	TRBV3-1	CASSQEGSRLFF	TGTGCCAGCAGCCAAGAAGGGAGTCGTCTGTTCTTC
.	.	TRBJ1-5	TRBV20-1	CSASVWPSNQPQHF	TGCAGTGCTAGTGTGTGGCCTAGCAATCAGCCCCAGCATTTT
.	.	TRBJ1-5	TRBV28	CASSLFGEIPFNQPQHF	TGTGCCAGCAGTTTATTCGGGGAGATCCCTTTCAATCAGCCCCAGCATTTT
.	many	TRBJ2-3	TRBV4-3	CASSQAQNTDTQYF	TGCGCCAGCAGCCAAGCCCAGAACACAGATACGCAGTATTTT
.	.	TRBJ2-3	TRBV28	CASSLAVGTLEVGTQYF	TGTGCCAGCAGTCTCGCCGTGGGGACGTTGGAAGTGGGTACGCAGTATTTT
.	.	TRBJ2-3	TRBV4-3	CASSQDWTIAGSQYF	TGCGCCAGCAGCCAAGATTGGACCATCGCAGGGTCGCAGTATTTT
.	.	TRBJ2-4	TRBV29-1	CSVDETSGIDEQYF	TGCAGCGTTGATGAAACTAGTGGCATCGATGAGCAGTACTTC
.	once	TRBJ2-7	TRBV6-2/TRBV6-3	CAVGSGSLWEQYF	TGTGCCGTCGGATCGGGGTCTTTGTGGGAGCAGTACTTC
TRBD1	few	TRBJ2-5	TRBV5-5	CASSLGGTALQETQYF	TGTGCCAGCAGCTTGGGGGGGACAGCCCTCCAAGAGACCCAGTACTTC
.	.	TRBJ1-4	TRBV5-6	CASSWSPRAEKLFF	TGTGCCAGCAGTTGGTCGCCTCGGGCGGAAAAACTGTTTTTT
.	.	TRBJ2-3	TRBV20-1	CSAPLVGGRDTQYF	TGCAGTGCGCCCCTGGTTGGGGGGAGGGATACGCAGTATTTT
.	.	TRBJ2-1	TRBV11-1	CASSLLSSPNNEQFF	TGTGCCAGCAGCTTACTTTCCTCACCCAACAATGAGCAGTTCTTC
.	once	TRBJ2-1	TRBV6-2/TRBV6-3	CTSSLSTLYNEQFF	TGTACCAGCAGTCTCTCAACCCTGTACAATGAGCAGTTCTTC
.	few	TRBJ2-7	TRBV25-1	CASSDTTIGGYEQYF	TGTGCCAGCAGTGATACCACTATCGGAGGCTACGAGCAGTACTTC
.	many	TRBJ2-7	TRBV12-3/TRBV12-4	CASSWGVSYEQYF	TGTGCCAGCAGCTGGGGGGTCTCCTACGAGCAGTACTTC
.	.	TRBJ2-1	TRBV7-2	CASSPRWGGLVNEQFF	TGTGCCAGCAGCCCCAGGTGGGGGGGCCTCGTAAATGAGCAGTTCTTC
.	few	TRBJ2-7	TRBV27	CATRVWDEQYF	TGTGCCACCAGGGTTTGGGACGAGCAGTACTTC
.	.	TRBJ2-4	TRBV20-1	CSALPKSIQYF	TGCAGTGCCCTCCCCAAAAGCATTCAGTACTTC
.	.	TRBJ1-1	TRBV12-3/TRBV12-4	CASSFTRTNTEAFF	TGTGCCAGCAGTTTCACTAGGACGAACACTGAAGCTTTCTTT
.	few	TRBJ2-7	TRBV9	CASSATGQPLAYEQYF	TGTGCCAGCAGCGCCACCGGACAGCCTTTAGCCTACGAGCAGTACTTC
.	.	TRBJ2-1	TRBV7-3	CASSLYATYNEQFF	TGTGCCAGCAGCTTATATGCTACCTACAATGAGCAGTTCTTC
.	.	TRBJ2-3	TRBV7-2	CASSLLGGDVGDTQYF	TGTGCCAGCAGCTTATTAGGGGGGGACGTCGGAGATACGCAGTATTTT
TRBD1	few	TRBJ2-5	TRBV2	CASSELEGAEETQYF	TGTGCCAGCAGTGAATTAGAGGGGGCAGAAGAGACCCAGTACTTC
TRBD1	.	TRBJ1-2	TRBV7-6	CASSLGERDSDGYTF	TGTGCCAGCAGCTTAGGTGAAAGGGACAGCGATGGCTACACCTTC
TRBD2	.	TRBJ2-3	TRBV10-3	CAISAGASGADTQYF	TGTGCCATCAGTGCAGGGGCTAGCGGGGCAGATACGCAGTATTTT